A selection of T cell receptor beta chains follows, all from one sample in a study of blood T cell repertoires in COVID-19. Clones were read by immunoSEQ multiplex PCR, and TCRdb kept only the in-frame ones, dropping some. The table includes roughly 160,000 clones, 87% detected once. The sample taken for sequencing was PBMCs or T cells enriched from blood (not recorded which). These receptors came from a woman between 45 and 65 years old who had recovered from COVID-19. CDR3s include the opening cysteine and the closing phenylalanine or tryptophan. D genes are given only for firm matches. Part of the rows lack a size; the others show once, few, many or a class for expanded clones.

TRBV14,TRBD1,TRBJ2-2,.,CASSRRTGLDTGELFF,TGTGCCAGCAGCCGCCGGACAGGGTTGGACACCGGGGAGCTGTTTTTT
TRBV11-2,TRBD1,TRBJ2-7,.,CASSPDRWTGKTYEQYF,TGTGCCAGCAGCCCCGACCGGTGGACAGGAAAAACCTACGAGCAGTACTTC
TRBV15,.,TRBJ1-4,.,CATSPFATNEKLFF,TGTGCCACCAGCCCCTTTGCAACTAATGAAAAACTGTTTTTT
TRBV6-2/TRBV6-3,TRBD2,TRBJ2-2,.,CASSYPGGLAESNTGELFF,TGTGCCAGCAGTTACCCCGGGGGACTAGCGGAGTCGAACACCGGGGAGCTGTTTTTT
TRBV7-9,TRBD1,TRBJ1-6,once,CASSPQGARDSPLHF,TGTGCCAGCAGCCCACAGGGGGCGAGGGATTCACCCCTCCACTTT
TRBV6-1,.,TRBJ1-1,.,CASSEWGRGTEAFF,TGTGCCAGCAGTGAATGGGGCAGGGGAACTGAAGCTTTCTTT
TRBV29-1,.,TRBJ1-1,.,CSVERPLNTEAFF,TGCAGCGTTGAGCGGCCTTTGAACACTGAAGCTTTCTTT
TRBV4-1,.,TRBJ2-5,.,CASSQGTFQETQYF,TGCGCCAGCAGCCAAGGGACTTTCCAAGAGACCCAGTACTTC
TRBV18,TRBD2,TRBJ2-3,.,CASSPPGLAGVGQYF,TGTGCCAGCTCACCACCGGGACTAGCGGGAGTTGGGCAGTATTTT
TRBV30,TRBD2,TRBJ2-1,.,CAWKGWRERDNEQFF,TGTGCCTGGAAGGGGTGGCGGGAGCGCGACAATGAGCAGTTCTTC
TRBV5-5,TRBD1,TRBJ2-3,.,CASSLTGLADTQYF,TGTGCCAGCAGCCTGACAGGGCTCGCAGATACGCAGTATTTT
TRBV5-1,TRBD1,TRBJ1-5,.,CASSLAGTESNQPQHF,TGCGCCAGCAGCTTGGCCGGGACAGAGAGCAATCAGCCCCAGCATTTT
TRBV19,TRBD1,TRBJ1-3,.,CASSTRTGFGNTIYF,TGTGCCAGTAGTACAAGGACAGGGTTTGGAAACACCATATATTTT
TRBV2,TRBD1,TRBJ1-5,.,CASSEDRGGQPQHF,TGTGCCAGCAGTGAGGACAGGGGCGGCCAGCCCCAGCATTTT
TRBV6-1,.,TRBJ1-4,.,CASSEGRGNEKLFF,TGTGCCAGCAGTGAGGGTAGGGGTAATGAAAAACTGTTTTTT
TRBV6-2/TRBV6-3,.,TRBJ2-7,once,CASSPTRDKLGYEQYF,TGTGCCAGCAGTCCGACCCGGGACAAGCTGGGCTACGAGCAGTACTTC
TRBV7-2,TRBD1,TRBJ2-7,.,CASSFQQGPYEQYF,TGTGCCAGCAGTTTTCAACAGGGGCCCTACGAGCAGTACTTC
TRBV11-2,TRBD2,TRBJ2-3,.,CASSSRLAGKTDTQYF,TGTGCCAGCAGCTCAAGACTAGCGGGGAAGACAGATACGCAGTATTTT
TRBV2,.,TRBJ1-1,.,CASRLGGNTEAFF,TGTGCCAGCAGGCTCGGAGGAAACACTGAAGCTTTCTTT
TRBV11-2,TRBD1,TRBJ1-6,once,CASCHRQGYNSPLHF,TGTGCCAGCTGCCACCGACAGGGGTATAATTCACCCCTCCACTTT
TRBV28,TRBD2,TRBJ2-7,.,CASRPRTSVTYEQYF,TGTGCCAGCAGGCCCAGGACTAGCGTAACCTACGAGCAGTACTTC
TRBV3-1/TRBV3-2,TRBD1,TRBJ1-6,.,CASSHRGESYNSPLHF,TGTGCCAGCAGTCACAGGGGGGAGTCCTATAATTCACCCCTCCACTTT
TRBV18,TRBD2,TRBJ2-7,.,CASSSLAGLYEQYF,TGTGCCAGCTCAAGCCTAGCGGGACTCTACGAGCAGTACTTC
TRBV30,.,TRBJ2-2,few,CAWSVLVYTGELFF,TGTGCCTGGAGTGTACTAGTCTACACCGGGGAGCTGTTTTTT
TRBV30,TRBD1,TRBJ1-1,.,CAWSETGRNTEAFF,TGTGCCTGGTCCGAGACAGGGAGGAACACTGAAGCTTTCTTT
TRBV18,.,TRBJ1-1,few,CASSPGHRVDTEAFF,TGTGCCAGCTCACCAGGTCACAGGGTGGACACTGAAGCTTTCTTT
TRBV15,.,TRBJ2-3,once,CATRRRAGGPDTQYF,TGTGCCACCAGGAGAAGGGCAGGGGGGCCAGATACGCAGTATTTT
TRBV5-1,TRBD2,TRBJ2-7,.,CASRPGTTSYEQYF,TGCGCCAGCAGACCCGGGACTACCTCCTACGAGCAGTACTTC
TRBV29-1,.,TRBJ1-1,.,CSVAQGWTEAFF,TGCAGCGTTGCACAGGGTTGGACTGAAGCTTTCTTT
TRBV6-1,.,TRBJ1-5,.,CASSEEAGIHNQPQHF,TGTGCCAGCAGTGAAGAGGCAGGGATTCACAATCAGCCCCAGCATTTT
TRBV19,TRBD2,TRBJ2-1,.,CASSLASGRAPSSYNEQFF,TGTGCCAGTAGTCTTGCCAGCGGGAGGGCCCCGAGCTCCTACAATGAGCAGTTCTTC
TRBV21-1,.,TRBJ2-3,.,CASSKCKQPSTDTQYF,TGTGCCAGCAGCAAATGTAAACAGCCTTCCACAGATACGCAGTATTTT
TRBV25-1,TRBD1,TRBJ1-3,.,CASSVQGSGNTIYF,TGTGCCAGCAGTGTACAGGGGTCGGGAAACACCATATATTTT
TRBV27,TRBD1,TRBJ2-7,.,CASRSTGGGSYEQYF,TGTGCCAGCAGATCTACAGGGGGAGGTTCCTACGAGCAGTACTTC
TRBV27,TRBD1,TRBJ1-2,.,CASSSWTGVGYTF,TGTGCCAGCAGTTCCTGGACAGGGGTGGGCTACACCTTC
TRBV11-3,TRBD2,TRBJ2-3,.,CASSGREGIGTQYF,TGTGCCAGCAGCGGACGGGAGGGAATCGGTACGCAGTATTTT
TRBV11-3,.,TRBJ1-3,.,CASSLNSFSGNTIYF,TGTGCCAGCAGCCTCAACAGCTTCTCTGGAAACACCATATATTTT
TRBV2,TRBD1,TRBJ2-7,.,CASSLQGAGGYYEQYF,TGTGCCAGCAGTCTACAGGGGGCAGGAGGTTATTACGAGCAGTACTTC
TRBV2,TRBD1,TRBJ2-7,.,CAGRQGPYEQYF,TGTGCCGGGAGACAGGGACCCTACGAGCAGTACTTC
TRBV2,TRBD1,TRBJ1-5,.,CASSNDRQGDQPQHF,TGTGCCAGCAGCAATGATCGACAGGGGGATCAGCCCCAGCATTTT
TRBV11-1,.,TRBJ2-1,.,CASSIPGIYNEQFF,TGTGCCAGCAGCATCCCGGGAATTTACAATGAGCAGTTCTTC
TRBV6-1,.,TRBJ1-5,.,CASSEARAGRQPQHF,TGTGCCAGCAGTGAAGCTAGGGCAGGGAGGCAGCCCCAGCATTTT
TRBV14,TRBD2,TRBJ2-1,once,CASSQDTGREGLYEQFF,TGTGCCAGCAGCCAAGATACCGGACGGGAGGGCCTCTATGAGCAGTTCTTC
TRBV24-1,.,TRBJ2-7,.,CATSDSQGPREQYF,TGTGCCACCAGTGATTCACAGGGTCCTCGGGAGCAGTACTTC
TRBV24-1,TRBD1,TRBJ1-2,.,CATSDAGQGAVKGYTF,TGTGCCACCAGTGACGCTGGACAGGGGGCAGTGAAAGGCTACACCTTC
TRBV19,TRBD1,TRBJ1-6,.,CASTRDSNSPLHF,TGTGCCAGTACTCGGGACAGTAATTCACCCCTCCACTTT
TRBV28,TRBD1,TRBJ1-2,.,CASSFPRDRVDGRLYGYTF,TGTGCCAGCAGTTTCCCCCGCGACAGGGTGGATGGGCGCCTTTATGGCTACACCTTC
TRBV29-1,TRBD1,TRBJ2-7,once,CSVTDRGHYEQYF,TGCAGCGTCACCGACAGGGGGCACTACGAGCAGTACTTC
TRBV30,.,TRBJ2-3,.,CAWSGAVSTDTQYF,TGTGCCTGGAGTGGGGCAGTGAGCACAGATACGCAGTATTTT
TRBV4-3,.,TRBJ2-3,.,CASSSRRGNTQYF,TGCGCCAGCAGCTCACGTAGGGGAAATACGCAGTATTTT
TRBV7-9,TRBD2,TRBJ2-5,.,CASSSLAGYQETQYF,TGTGCCAGCAGCTCCTTAGCGGGGTACCAAGAGACCCAGTACTTC
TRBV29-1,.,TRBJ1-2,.,CSVEDMERSYTF,TGCAGCGTTGAAGACATGGAGAGGAGCTACACCTTC
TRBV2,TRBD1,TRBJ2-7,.,CASSGGQGEQYF,TGTGCCAGCAGTGGGGGACAGGGGGAGCAGTACTTC
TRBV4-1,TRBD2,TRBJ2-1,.,CASSQDITSGGVYNEQFF,TGCGCCAGCAGCCAAGATATAACCAGCGGGGGGGTATACAATGAGCAGTTCTTC
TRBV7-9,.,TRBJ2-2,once,CASSMKRPSRDGELFF,TGTGCCAGCAGCATGAAAAGGCCTTCCCGGGATGGGGAGCTGTTTTTT
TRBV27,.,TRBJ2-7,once,CASSPLVPQRSSYEQYF,TGTGCCAGCAGTCCCCTCGTCCCTCAGCGGAGCTCCTACGAGCAGTACTTC